The sequence of this T cell receptor (beta chain) was determined in a study of T cell changes during pregnancy in multiple sclerosis. Clones were sequenced by immunoSEQ multiplex PCR, and TCRdb holds only the in-frame ones, with some missing. The sample records fewer than 110,000 clones, around 94% being singletons. The TCR was taken from a female donor with multiple sclerosis, enrolled in a pregnancy study. The starting material was peripheral blood, obtained after pregnancy.

DNA for the CDR3: TGCGCCAGCAGCCAAGTGACAGCCTCCTACGAGCAGTACTTC. Its protein product is CASSQVTASYEQYF. The chain combines TRBV4-3 with TRBJ2-7; perhaps TRBD1 as D (5 bases). Trimming stripped 1 base from V and 0 bases from J, with 7 bases between. Germline CDR1 is LGHNA and CDR2 is YSLEER. The CDR3 loop spans 14 amino acids.